One and the same sample provided the 5 T cell receptor beta chains below, sequenced in a study of blood T cell repertoires in COVID-19 (TCRdb year 2020). Libraries were built with the immunoSEQ multiplex PCR assay. TCRdb mirrors the immuneACCESS table, restricted to in-frame sequences. Some clones are absent from its copies; in checked studies, under half trace to an unresolved V gene, and the reason for the others is unknown. The sample data list hundreds of thousands of clones, and roughly nine tenths of these were observed just once. The ten largest clones represent around 1% of the sample. The specimen sequenced was PBMCs or T cells enriched from blood (not recorded which). These receptors came from a man aged 18 to 30 who had recovered from COVID-19.

This clone has just one count. This chain links TRBV27 with TRBJ1-3, with a weak D call TRBD1 (6 bases). The V gene lost 4 bases and the J gene lost 1 base, with 11 bases spanning the gap. Germline V gene lookup returns CDR1 MNHEY and CDR2 SMNVEV (reference sequence). This CDR3 has 15 residues. CDR3 sequence: CASSSRGLSGNTIYF. The CDR3, as DNA: TGTGCCAGCAGTTCCAGGGGCCTATCTGGAAACACCATATATTTT.

The genes are TRBV19 and TRBJ1-5, with D unclear. The V and J ends lost 2 bases and 5 bases respectively, with 7 bases between them. The CDR3 runs to 13 residues. The germline V gene has CDR1 LNHDA and CDR2 SQIVND (reference sequence). The CDR3, as DNA: TGTGCCAGTAGTATAAGTCGGGATCAGCCCCAGCATTTT. It codes for CASSISRDQPQHF.

V and J are TRBV10-2 and TRBJ2-7; TRBD1 matches 9 bases. The CDR3 consists of 15 residues. The germline V gene has CDR1 WSHSY and CDR2 SAAADI. With V trimmed by 6 bases and J by 0 bases, 6 bases remained unmatched. This CDR3 is CASRGGTGSSYEQYF. The DNA of the CDR3 is TGCGCCAGCAGAGGAGGGACAGGGAGCTCCTACGAGCAGTACTTC.

This chain connects TRBV5-4 to TRBJ2-5, with 9 bases identical to TRBD1. The CDR3 spans 15 residues. The germline V gene encodes CDR1 SGHNT and CDR2 YYREEE (reference sequence). The ends lost 0 bases at V and 5 bases at J; junction bases unmatched: 5. The CDR3 DNA sequence: TGTGCCAGCAGCTTGGCCACAGGGGGCGGGGAGACCCAGTACTTC. The encoded protein is CASSLATGGGETQYF.

This chain joins TRBV11-2 and TRBJ2-1, with D uncertain. Trimming removed 5 bases from V and 7 bases from J, with 6 bases in between. The CDR3 extends over 11 amino acids. From germline, CDR1 is SGHAT and CDR2 FQNNGV. CDR3 amino acids: CASSRRNEQFF. The CDR3 DNA is TGTGCCAGCAGCCGTAGAAATGAGCAGTTCTTC.